A single sample gave rise to the 10 T cell receptor beta chains below, sequenced in a study of response to subunit inactivated influenza vaccine. MiXCR, applied by TCRdb to the RT-PCR reads, yields one record per CDR3 protein. The data contain approximately 500,000 distinct CDR3 sequences, about an eighth of them singletons. Here the sequenced sample was PBMCs from blood, taken 45 days after vaccination. Receptor source: a man aged 45-60 years who received an inactivated influenza vaccine.

This clonotype was seen only a few times. The chain uses TRBV2 and TRBJ2-7, with D possibly TRBD1 on 5 matching bases. CDR3 length: 13 residues. CDR1 and CDR2 (germline): SNHLY, FYNNEI. V was shortened by 8 bases and J by 3 bases, with 14 bases between the two germline ends. Here the CDR3 reads CASGAEFRYEQYF. Written as DNA, the CDR3 is TGTGCCAGCGGGGCAGAGTTTCGCTACGAGCAGTACTTC.

This clonotype has a handful of counts. The chain links TRBV20-1 to TRBJ2-1; 10 bases align to TRBD2. This CDR3 is 15 amino acids long. V lost 6 bases and J lost 9; bases outside the gene matches: 14. Germline CDR1 reads DFQATT; CDR2 reads SNEGSKA (reference sequence). The CDR3 DNA is TGCAGTGCCAATGATCTAGCGGGAGTCCCCAGTGAGCAGTTCTTC. Protein product: CSANDLAGVPSEQFF.

Many counts were recorded for this clonotype. The J gene is TRBJ2-7, the V gene TRBV5-1, with 10 nucleotides matching TRBD1. Germline V gene sequence: CDR1 SGHRS, CDR2 YFSETQ. CDR3 length: 16 amino acids. Germline trimming cut 5 bases from V and 2 bases from J; bases unmatched to any gene: 10. The CDR3 DNA sequence: TGCGCCAGCAGTCCTACTTCCGGGACAGGGGCCTACGAGCAGTACTTC. Its protein is CASSPTSGTGAYEQYF. The variable domain in full, with the rest retrieved from reference TRBV5-1 and TRBJ2-7, is KAGVTQTPRYLIKTRGQQVTLSCSPISGHRSVSWYQQTPGQGLQFLFEYFSETQRNKGNFPGRFSGRQFSNSRSEMNVSTLELGDSALYLCASSPTSGTGAYEQYFGPGTRLTVT.

The chain recombines TRBV28 with TRBJ1-1; D is uncertain. Trimming stripped 7 bases from V and 0 bases from J, with 6 bases between. The CDR3 runs 12 residues. Germline loops: CDR1 MDHEN, CDR2 SYDVKM. The CDR3 sequence is CASKTLNTEAFF. In nucleotides, the CDR3 is TGTGCCAGCAAGACCTTGAACACTGAAGCTTTCTTT.

This sequence joins TRBV20-1 and TRBJ2-5; TRBD2 matches 7 bases. The germline CDR1 and CDR2 sequences are DFQATT and SNEGSKA (reference sequence). The trim removed 6 bases at V and 5 bases at J, leaving 15 bases unmatched. The CDR3 runs to 15 residues. CDR3 residues: CSAGAGALGGETQYF. The DNA of the CDR3 is TGCAGTGCCGGGGCGGGAGCACTGGGGGGGGAGACCCAGTACTTC.

The CDR3 nucleotides are TGCAGTGCTAGGACAGGGACTAGCGGGAGCAGTGCAGATACGCAGTATTTT. Translation gives CSARTGTSGSSADTQYF. This chain connects TRBV20-1 to TRBJ2-3; 14 bases line up with TRBD2. The junction had 9 bases not matched to a gene; V was cut back by 3 bases and J by 4 bases. Germline values: CDR1 DFQATT, CDR2 SNEGSKA (reference sequence). The CDR3 loop spans 17 amino acids.

J is TRBJ2-3 and V is TRBV5-1; 8 positions agree with TRBD2. Germline CDR1 SGHRS, CDR2 YFSETQ. J gave up 4 bases and V 0 bases, and 4 bases lay outside the gene matches. The CDR3 runs to 15 residues. Written as DNA, the CDR3 is TGCGCCAGCAGCTTGGCGGGGGGGGTACCAGATACGCAGTATTTT. It translates to CASSLAGGVPDTQYF. The whole variable domain, filled in from reference TRBV5-1 and TRBJ2-3, reads KAGVTQTPRYLIKTRGQQVTLSCSPISGHRSVSWYQQTPGQGLQFLFEYFSETQRNKGNFPGRFSGRQFSNSRSEMNVSTLELGDSALYLCASSLAGGVPDTQYFGPGTRLTVL.

This clonotype turned up a few times. The gene calls are TRBV7-9 and TRBJ2-6; D is unclear. V lost 4 bases, J lost 0 bases, and 7 bases lay in between. This CDR3 has 15 amino acids. Germline CDR1 and CDR2: SEHNR and FQNEAQ (reference sequence). The CDR3 loop is CASSSEHSGANVLTF. CDR3 nucleotide sequence: TGTGCCAGCAGCTCTGAGCACTCTGGGGCCAACGTCCTGACTTTC. Full variable domain (missing parts from reference TRBV7-9 and TRBJ2-6): DTGVSQNPRHKITKRGQNVTFRCDPISEHNRLYWYRQTLGQGPEFLTYFQNEAQLEKSRLLSDRFSAERPKGSFSTLEIQRTEQGDSAMYLCASSSEHSGANVLTFGAGSRLTVL.

The chain employs TRBV12-3 or TRBV12-4 and TRBJ2-1, with 8 bases identical to TRBD1. With V trimmed by 6 bases and J by 4 bases, 5 bases remained unmatched. The CDR3 loop spans 14 amino acids. The CDR3 DNA reads as TGTGCCAGCAGGCCACGACAGGGGTACAATGAGCAGTTCTTC. Its translation is CASRPRQGYNEQFF.

This clonotype has just a few counts. The chain employs TRBV27 and TRBJ2-7; tentatively, D is TRBD1 (6 bases). Germline values: CDR1 MNHEY, CDR2 SMNVEV (reference sequence). V lost 3 bases to trimming and J lost 3 bases, with 12 bases between them. The CDR3 totals 14 residues. The CDR3 DNA follows: TGTGCCAGCAGTTTCGGTCGACAGGACTACGAGCAGTACTTC. It is translated as CASSFGRQDYEQYF.